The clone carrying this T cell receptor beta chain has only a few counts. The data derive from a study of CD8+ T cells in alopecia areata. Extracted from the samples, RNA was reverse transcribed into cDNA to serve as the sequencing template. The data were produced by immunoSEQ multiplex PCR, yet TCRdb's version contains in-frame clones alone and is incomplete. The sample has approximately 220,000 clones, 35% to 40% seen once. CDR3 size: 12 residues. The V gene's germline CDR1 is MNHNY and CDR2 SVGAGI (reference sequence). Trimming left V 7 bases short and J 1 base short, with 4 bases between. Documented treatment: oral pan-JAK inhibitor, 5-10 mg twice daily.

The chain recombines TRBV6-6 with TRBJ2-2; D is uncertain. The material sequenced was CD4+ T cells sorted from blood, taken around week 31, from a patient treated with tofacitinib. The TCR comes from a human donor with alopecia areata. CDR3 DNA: TGTGCCAGCAAGGAGAACACCGGGGAGCTGTTTTTT. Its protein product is CASKENTGELFF.